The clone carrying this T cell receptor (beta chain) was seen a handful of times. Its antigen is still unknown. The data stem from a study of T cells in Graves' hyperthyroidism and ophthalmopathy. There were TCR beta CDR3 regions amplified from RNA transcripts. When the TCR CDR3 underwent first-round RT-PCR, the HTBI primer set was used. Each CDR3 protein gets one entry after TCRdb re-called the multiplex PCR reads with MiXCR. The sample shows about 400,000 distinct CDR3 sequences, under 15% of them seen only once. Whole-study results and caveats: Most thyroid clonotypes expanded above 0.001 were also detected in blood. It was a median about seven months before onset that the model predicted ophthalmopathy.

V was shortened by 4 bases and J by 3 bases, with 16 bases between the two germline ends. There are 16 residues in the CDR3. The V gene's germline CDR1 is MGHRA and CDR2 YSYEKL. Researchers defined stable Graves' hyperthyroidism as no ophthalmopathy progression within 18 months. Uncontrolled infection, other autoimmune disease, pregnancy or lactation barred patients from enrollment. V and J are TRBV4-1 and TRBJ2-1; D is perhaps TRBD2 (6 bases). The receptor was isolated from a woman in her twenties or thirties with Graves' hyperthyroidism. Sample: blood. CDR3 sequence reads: CASSPGLSAFYNEQFF. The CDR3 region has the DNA TGCGCCAGCAGCCCGGGACTCTCAGCTTTCTACAATGAGCAGTTCTTC.